Listed below are T cell receptor beta chains from one sample, sequenced in a study of cytomegalovirus exposure and HLA in healthy donors. TCRdb's copy holds only in-frame clones and misses some; the assay was immunoSEQ multiplex PCR. The repertoire shows more than 40,000 clones; the top ten hold approximately 2.1%. Sequenced: PBMCs. Source of these receptors: a female donor in good health and CMV-seronegative. The CDR3 runs from the conserved cysteine through the conserved F or W. Each record gives: J gene, V gene, D gene, CDR3 DNA, CDR3 protein. The D gene is left open where the match is weak.

>TRBJ1-5|TRBV4-1|.
TGCGCCAGCAGCCTTTTATGGGGGGTGGCTCAGCCCCAGCATTTT
CASSLLWGVAQPQHF
>TRBJ2-1|TRBV30|.
TGTGCCTGGAGTGTAACAGGGACATTTAGCTACAATGAGCAGTTCTTC
CAWSVTGTFSYNEQFF
>TRBJ1-3|TRBV6-6|TRBD1
TGTGCCAGCAGTCAGACAGGGTCCCGGCTTGGGAACACCATATATTTT
CASSQTGSRLGNTIYF
>TRBJ2-1|TRBV4-3|TRBD2
TGCGCCAGCAGCCAGCAAGCGGGGGGGCCCTCCCGGCAGTTCTTC
CASSQQAGGPSRQFF
>TRBJ1-1|TRBV4-1|TRBD1
TGCGCCAGCAGCCGGTATGGACAGGGAGACACTGAAGCTTTCTTT
CASSRYGQGDTEAFF
>TRBJ2-1|TRBV4-2|.
TGTGCCAGCAGCCAGATCGGGGAAACCCACAATGAGCAGTTCTTC
CASSQIGETHNEQFF
>TRBJ2-7|TRBV5-6|TRBD1
TGTGCCAGCAGCCCGGAGACTCGGACAGGCCTCTCCTACGAGCAGTACTTC
CASSPETRTGLSYEQYF
>TRBJ2-3|TRBV4-1|TRBD1
TGCGCCAGCAGCCAAGGGACAGGGGGGAACACAGATACGCAGTATTTT
CASSQGTGGNTDTQYF
>TRBJ2-3|TRBV9|.
TGTGCCAGCAGCGTAGATTTGACAACCGATACGCAGTATTTT
CASSVDLTTDTQYF
>TRBJ1-3|TRBV4-2|.
TGTGCCAGCAGCCAAGATCAGGGGACGGCTGGAAACACCATATATTTT
CASSQDQGTAGNTIYF
>TRBJ2-1|TRBV18|.
TGTGCCAGCTCAAAGGGAGGCAATGAGCAGTTCTTC
CASSKGGNEQFF
>TRBJ2-7|TRBV11-3|TRBD2
TGTGCCAGCAGCTTAGCCCTGACTAGCGGGAGCGCCTACGAGCAGTACTTC
CASSLALTSGSAYEQYF
>TRBJ1-1|TRBV7-3|.
TGTGCCAGCAGCCCCCCGGACGGGGTGAACACTGAAGCTTTCTTT
CASSPPDGVNTEAFF
>TRBJ1-2|TRBV27|.
TGTGCCAGCAGTTTAGGAGGCGTTGGCTACACCTTC
CASSLGGVGYTF